This passage covers 26 T cell receptor beta chains from one sample sequenced in a study of blood T cells in healthy people across ages. Sample-barcoded 5' priming and a J-beta primer mix drove a second PCR of roughly 7 to 11 cycles. MiXCR, run by TCRdb on the 5' RACE reads, gives a single entry per CDR3 protein. The sample carries 900,000 to 950,000 distinct CDR3 sequences, 25% to 35% recorded once. These data were also reused for a study on T cells of mothers and their children.

The sequencing input was blood. These receptors all stem from a woman aged 40 to 50 in good health.

The CDR3 protein is CASSLAQGQVNTEAFF. The CDR3 DNA reads as TGTGCCAGCAGCTTAGCGCAAGGACAGGTGAACACTGAAGCTTTCTTT. The gene calls are TRBV7-2 and TRBJ1-1, with 7 bases identical to TRBD1. Germline CDR1 SGHTA, CDR2 FQGNSA. The CDR3 covers 16 residues. The V segment lost 0 bases and the J segment 0 bases; nucleotides outside the gene matches: 4.

The J gene is TRBJ1-1, the V gene TRBV29-1; tentative D call: TRBD1 (5 bases). The CDR3 consists of 13 residues. V was shortened by 5 bases and J by 4 bases, with 14 bases between the two germline ends. Per the germline V gene, CDR1 is SQVTM and CDR2 is ANQGSEA. The CDR3 bases are TGCAGCGTTCTATTGGCGGGGACCACTGAAGCTTTCTTT. This translates into CSVLLAGTTEAFF.

The chain links TRBV7-8 to TRBJ1-3; no clear D. The CDR3 extends over 19 amino acids. Trimming removed 0 bases from V and 0 bases from J, with 18 bases in between. The germline CDR1 and CDR2 sequences are SGHVS and FQNEAQ. In nucleotides, the CDR3 is TGTGCCAGCAGCTTAGCGCGGCAGGCGGAAAGGAGCTCTGGAAACACCATATATTTT. Protein: CASSLARQAERSSGNTIYF.

This clonotype showed up many times. The chain employs TRBV7-9 and TRBJ1-2; 7 bases fit TRBD1. The ends lost 5 bases at V and 4 bases at J; junction bases unmatched: 7. The germline CDR1 and CDR2 sequences are SEHNR and FQNEAQ (reference sequence). The CDR3 extends over 14 amino acids. The CDR3 sequence: CASSATGDRYGYTF. For the CDR3, the DNA is TGTGCCAGCAGCGCAACAGGGGACCGCTATGGCTACACCTTC.

The chain uses TRBV7-9 and TRBJ2-1; a weak D match, TRBD2 (6 bases). Per the germline V gene, CDR1 is SEHNR and CDR2 is FQNEAQ (reference sequence). Between the trimmed V and J ends, which lost 9 bases and 0 bases, there was a span of 9 bases. This CDR3 is 13 amino acids long. Here the CDR3 reads CARRGVSYNEQFF. CDR3 DNA sequence: TGTGCCAGGCGGGGAGTCTCCTACAATGAGCAGTTCTTC. Full variable domain (outside the CDR3, taken from reference TRBV7-9 and TRBJ2-1): DTGVSQNPRHKITKRGQNVTFRCDPISEHNRLYWYRQTLGQGPEFLTYFQNEAQLEKSRLLSDRFSAERPKGSFSTLEIQRTEQGDSAMYLCARRGVSYNEQFFGPGTRLTVL.

The CDR3, as DNA: TGTGCCAGCAGCTTAGAACTAGCGGGGCCGGATGAGCAGTTCTTC. It yields the protein CASSLELAGPDEQFF. The chain recombines TRBV7-2 with TRBJ2-1; 10 bases line up with TRBD2. After removal of 1 base from V and 8 bases from J, the junction contained 5 bases not matched to a gene. CDR3 length: 15 amino acids. The germline CDR1 and CDR2 sequences are SGHTA and FQGNSA.

A few counts support this clonotype. The V and J genes are TRBV20-1 and TRBJ1-6; tentative D call: TRBD1 (5 bases). The CDR3 has 15 amino acids. Germline CDR1 DFQATT, CDR2 SNEGSKA (reference sequence). V lost 6 bases and J lost 0, with 12 bases in between. The CDR3: CSAGEGSSYNSPLHF. The CDR3 region has the DNA TGCAGTGCGGGGGAGGGGTCCTCCTATAATTCACCCCTCCACTTT.

The rearrangement links TRBV5-1 to TRBJ2-5; 7 bases line up with TRBD2. CDR1 is SGHRS, CDR2 YFSETQ, per germline. V shed 4 bases, J shed 1 base, and the junction held 10 bases outside the gene matches. The CDR3 consists of 16 residues. CDR3 residues: CASSPTSLAVQETQYF. The CDR3 DNA follows: TGCGCCAGCAGCCCTACATCTCTAGCGGTCCAAGAGACCCAGTACTTC.

In its sample, this clonotype was seen a few times. The chain combines TRBV4-2 with TRBJ2-3; TRBD2 matches at 11 bases. CDR3 length: 14 residues. Trimming at V came to 6 bases and at J to 5 bases, leaving 4 bases not matched to a gene. CDR1 and CDR2 from the germline V gene are LGHNA and YNFKEQ. The CDR3 region is CASRTSGELDTQYF. CDR3 DNA: TGTGCCAGCAGGACTAGCGGGGAGCTAGATACGCAGTATTTT.

As for this clonotype: A much larger clone is a single base away; this may be a read error. The rearrangement joins TRBV28 to TRBJ2-7, with D possibly matching TRBD2 (6 bases). CDR3 length: 14 amino acids. Looked up from germline, CDR1 is MDHEN and CDR2 is SYDVKM. CDR3 protein: CASSPASASYGQYF. Written as DNA, the CDR3 is TGTGCCAGCAGTCCCGCTAGCGCTTCCTACGGGCAGTACTTC.

This clonotype was seen only a few times. The V call is TRBV7-9, the J call TRBJ1-1; D may be TRBD1 (5 bases). Trimming stripped 8 bases from V and 1 base from J, with 17 bases between. This CDR3 has 15 amino acids. Germline V CDR1 and CDR2: SEHNR, FQNEAQ (reference sequence). The CDR3: CASVDSLLENTEAFF. CDR3 coding DNA: TGTGCCAGCGTTGACAGTCTTTTAGAGAACACTGAAGCTTTCTTT.

About this clonotype itself: With a much larger clone just one base away, this may be a read error. The rearrangement links TRBV29-1 to TRBJ2-3; no clear D gene. The CDR3 runs 12 residues. V lost 1 base, J lost 2 bases, and 4 bases lay in between. The germline CDR1 and CDR2 sequences are SQVTM and ANQGSEA. The CDR3 sequence is CSVEGVTDTQYF. CDR3 bases: TGCAGCGTTGAAGGGGTCACAGATACGCAGTATTTT.

In this sample, this clonotype turned up a few times. V usage is TRBV7-3 and J usage is TRBJ2-3; the match to TRBD1 covers 7 bases. The CDR3 loop spans 14 amino acids. Germline CDR1 and CDR2: SGHTA and FQGTGA. The junction had 2 bases not matched to a gene; V was cut back by 3 bases and J by 2 bases. The CDR3 sequence is CASSFDRATDTQYF. The DNA for the CDR3 is TGTGCCAGCAGCTTCGACAGGGCCACAGATACGCAGTATTTT.

In this sample, this clonotype turned up a few times. The chain uses TRBV12-3 or TRBV12-4 and TRBJ2-7; no clear D gene. Deletions cut 6 bases from V and 2 bases from J, with 14 bases between. The CDR3 contains 14 residues. This CDR3 reads CASSGSGQPYEQYF. CDR3 DNA: TGTGCCAGCAGCGGATCGGGCCAACCCTACGAGCAGTACTTC.

The chain uses TRBV29-1 and TRBJ1-2; 9 bases map to TRBD1. Looked up from germline, CDR1 is SQVTM and CDR2 is ANQGSEA. The V segment lost 0 bases and the J segment 1 base; nucleotides outside the gene matches: 6. CDR3 length: 16 amino acids. CDR3 nucleotides: TGCAGCGTTGAAGATCAAGGGACAGGGATTAACTATGGCTACACCTTC. Translating it yields CSVEDQGTGINYGYTF.

A word on this clonotype: Its ends do not fully match the called genes, so a read error is possible. The V and J genes are TRBV20-1 and TRBJ2-2, with TRBD1 identical over 9 bases. This CDR3 has 14 amino acids. Germline V gene data show CDR1 as DFQATT and CDR2 as SNEGSKA (reference sequence). CDR3 sequence (DNA): TGCAGTGCCCGACAGGGGGGGAGCACCCGGGAGCTGTTTTTT. Its translation: CSARQGGSTRELFF.

This clonotype has at least ten counts. This chain uses TRBV2 with TRBJ2-7; 10 bases agree with TRBD1. With V trimmed by 5 bases and J by 4 bases, 5 bases remained unmatched. This CDR3 contains 14 residues. Germline V gene data show CDR1 as SNHLY and CDR2 as FYNNEI. The CDR3 DNA follows: TGTGCCAGCAGTTGGGACAGGGGAATGTACGAGCAGTACTTC. Protein product: CASSWDRGMYEQYF.

This clonotype was seen only once. The chain links TRBV6-2 or TRBV6-3 to TRBJ1-5; tentative D call: TRBD1 (5 bases). The CDR3 spans 15 residues. Germline V lookup: CDR1 MNHEY, CDR2 SVGEGT. Trimming cost V 0 bases and J 2 bases, with 8 bases left between them. DNA for the CDR3: TGTGCCAGCAGTTACTCGGGCAGGGGCAATCAGCCCCAGCATTTT. Its protein is CASSYSGRGNQPQHF.

The chain employs TRBV11-2 and TRBJ2-1, with D tentatively TRBD1 (6 bases). Germline V CDR1 and CDR2: SGHAT, FQNNGV. V gave up 2 bases and J gave up 6 bases, with 17 bases separating them. This CDR3 spans 16 amino acids. Written as DNA, the CDR3 is TGTGCCAGCAGCTTAAGAGGGCAGGGGTCTCGCAATGAGCAGTTCTTC. This gives the protein CASSLRGQGSRNEQFF.

The chain couples TRBV6-6 to TRBJ2-7, with D perhaps TRBD1 or TRBD2 (5 bases each). The CDR3 has 14 amino acids. Germline-derived CDR1 and CDR2 are MNHNY and SVGAGI (reference sequence). Trimming cost V 4 bases and J 2 bases, with 12 bases left between them. The DNA of the CDR3 is TGTGCCAGCAGTTCCCCCGTGGGGGCCTACGAGCAGTACTTC. Its protein product is CASSSPVGAYEQYF.

The chain combines TRBV6-5 with TRBJ1-1; 7 bases map to TRBD1. Germline trimming cut 1 base from V and 6 bases from J; bases unmatched to any gene: 14. Germline CDR1 is MNHEY and CDR2 is SVGAGI. This CDR3 is 17 amino acids long. The CDR3, as DNA: TGTGCCAGCAGTTACTATCCCTCGGGACAGACATTCGCTGAAGCTTTCTTT. Its protein is CASSYYPSGQTFAEAFF.

V and J are TRBV28 and TRBJ2-3; 8 bases are a match to TRBD1. Germline trimming cut 5 bases from V and 5 bases from J; bases unmatched to any gene: 6. The CDR3 covers 14 residues. Germline assignment: CDR1 MDHEN and CDR2 SYDVKM. CDR3 amino acids: CASSTGQVGDTQYF. The CDR3 DNA is TGTGCCAGCAGTACGGGACAGGTGGGAGATACGCAGTATTTT.

This clonotype was counted many times. This chain joins TRBV9 and TRBJ2-5; 7 bases are a match to TRBD1. In germline, CDR1 is SGDLS, CDR2 YYNGEE. This CDR3 region has 16 residues. The junction had 8 bases not matched to a gene; V was cut back by 0 bases and J by 3 bases. The CDR3 DNA is TGTGCCAGCAGCGTAGGCGCCTGGGGGACAGAAGAGACCCAGTACTTC. Protein: CASSVGAWGTEETQYF.

This clonotype was counted between two and nine times. The rearrangement joins TRBV28 to TRBJ2-1, with 14 bases fitting TRBD2. Germline V gives CDR1 MDHEN, CDR2 SYDVKM. The CDR3 spans 16 residues. The junction had 8 bases not matched to a gene; V was cut back by 5 bases and J by 8 bases. This chain's CDR3 is CASSPRLAGGRDEQFF. CDR3 DNA sequence: TGTGCCAGCAGTCCCCGACTAGCGGGGGGGCGGGATGAGCAGTTCTTC.

In the case of this clonotype: A much larger clone lies one base from this, so it may be a read error. This chain links TRBV7-2 with TRBJ2-1, with a tentative D call TRBD2 (6 bases). The DNA end lines up better with TRBJ2-7; the J call may be wrong. Germline assignment: CDR1 SGHTA and CDR2 FQGNSA. This CDR3 has 17 residues. For the CDR3, the DNA is TGTGCCAGCAGCTTAGCGGGCCAAACTAGCTCCTACAATGAGCAGTACTTC. Translating it yields CASSLAGQTSSYNEQYF.

This clonotype was observed a handful of times. V and J are TRBV29-1 and TRBJ2-5, with D unresolved. The V gene lost 6 bases and the J gene lost 11 bases, with 22 bases spanning the gap. The CDR3 covers 13 residues. Germline V gene sequence: CDR1 SQVTM, CDR2 ANQGSEA. CDR3 sequence: CSVFGDTIYEQYF. The CDR3 DNA sequence: TGCAGCGTCTTTGGAGACACCATATATGAGCAGTACTTC.